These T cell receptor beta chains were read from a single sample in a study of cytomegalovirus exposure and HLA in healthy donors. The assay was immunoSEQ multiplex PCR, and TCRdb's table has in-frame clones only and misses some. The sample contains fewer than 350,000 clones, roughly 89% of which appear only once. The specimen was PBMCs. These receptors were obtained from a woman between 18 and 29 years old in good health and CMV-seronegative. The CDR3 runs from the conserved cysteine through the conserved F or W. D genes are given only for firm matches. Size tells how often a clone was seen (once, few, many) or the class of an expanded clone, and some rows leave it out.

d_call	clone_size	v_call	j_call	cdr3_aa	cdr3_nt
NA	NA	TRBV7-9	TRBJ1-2	CASSQVQGYYGYTF	TGTGCCAGCAGCCAAGTACAGGGCTACTATGGCTACACCTTC
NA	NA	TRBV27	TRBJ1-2	CASPTRQGIVSGYTF	TGTGCCAGCCCTACCCGGCAGGGCATCGTGAGTGGCTACACCTTC
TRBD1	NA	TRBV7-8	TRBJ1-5	CASSPRTRDRGLSRGSNQPQHF	TGTGCCAGCAGCCCAAGAACTAGGGACAGGGGGCTATCTAGGGGGAGCAATCAGCCCCAGCATTTT
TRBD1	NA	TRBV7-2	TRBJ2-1	CASSSDRGSEQFF	TGTGCCAGCAGCTCCGACAGGGGGAGTGAGCAGTTCTTC
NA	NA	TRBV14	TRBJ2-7	CASSQTTRGKDYEQYF	TGTGCCAGCAGCCAGACCACCAGGGGCAAAGACTACGAGCAGTACTTC
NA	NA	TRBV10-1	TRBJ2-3	CASSGGNSDTQYF	TGCGCCAGCAGCGGAGGAAATTCAGATACGCAGTATTTT
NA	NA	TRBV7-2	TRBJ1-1	CASSSGRIGRPEAFF	TGTGCCAGCAGCTCAGGACGGATCGGGAGACCTGAAGCTTTCTTT
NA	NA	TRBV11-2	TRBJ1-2	CASSLRGRDGYTF	TGTGCCAGCAGCTTAAGGGGAAGAGATGGCTACACCTTC
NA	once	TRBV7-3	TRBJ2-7	CASSLGHPSSYEQYF	TGTGCCAGCAGCTTAGGACACCCGAGCTCCTACGAGCAGTACTTC
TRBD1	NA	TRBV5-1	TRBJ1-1	CASSSQGGNTEAFF	TGCGCCAGCAGCTCACAGGGGGGGAACACTGAAGCTTTCTTT
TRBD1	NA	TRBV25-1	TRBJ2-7	CASSPRGQGWYEQYF	TGTGCCAGCAGTCCGCGAGGACAGGGTTGGTACGAGCAGTACTTC
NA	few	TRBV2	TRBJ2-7	CASFAGLSYEQYF	TGTGCCAGCTTCGCAGGTCTGTCCTACGAGCAGTACTTC
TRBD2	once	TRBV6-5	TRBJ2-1	CASSYGGDNEQFF	TGTGCCAGCAGTTACGGGGGGGACAATGAGCAGTTCTTC
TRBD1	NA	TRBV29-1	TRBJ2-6	CSVEETGESGSGANVLTF	TGCAGCGTTGAAGAAACAGGGGAATCGGGGTCTGGGGCCAACGTCCTGACTTTC
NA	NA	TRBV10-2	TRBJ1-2	CASSIEGDGYTF	TGCGCCAGCAGTATCGAAGGAGATGGCTACACCTTC
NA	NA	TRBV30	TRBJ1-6	CAWSVRESPLHF	TGTGCCTGGAGTGTACGGGAATCACCCCTCCACTTT
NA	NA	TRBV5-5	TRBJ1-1	CASSLTLQTANTEAFF	TGTGCCAGCAGCCTTACCCTACAGACCGCGAACACTGAAGCTTTCTTT